This entry describes one TCR beta chain. Its antigen is undetermined. The data were taken from a study of T cell responses to AZD1222 COVID-19 vaccine. CDR1 SGHDN and CDR2 FVKESK come from the germline V gene. This CDR3 is 14 amino acids long. The ends were cut back, 0 bases at V and 9 bases at J, with 12 bases in the middle. The repertoire was sequenced with immunoSEQ multiplex PCR; TCRdb's copy has only in-frame clones and lacks some. Of some 150,000 clones in the sample, roughly 87% were seen once. Overall study results and limits: Spike was spanned by vaccine-associated CD4 TCRs, with dominance at 160-218 and 743-854. The sample set comprised mostly white British donors with more females, and clonal diversity was possibly underestimated.

This specimen consisted of peripheral blood, obtained 28 days after the second AZD1222 dose. The source is an adult who received the AZD1222 COVID-19 vaccine. The chain employs TRBV14 and TRBJ2-1, with D hard to call. The CDR3 is CASSQDRFGSEQFF. CDR3 nucleotides: TGTGCCAGCAGCCAAGATCGCTTCGGGTCTGAGCAGTTCTTC.